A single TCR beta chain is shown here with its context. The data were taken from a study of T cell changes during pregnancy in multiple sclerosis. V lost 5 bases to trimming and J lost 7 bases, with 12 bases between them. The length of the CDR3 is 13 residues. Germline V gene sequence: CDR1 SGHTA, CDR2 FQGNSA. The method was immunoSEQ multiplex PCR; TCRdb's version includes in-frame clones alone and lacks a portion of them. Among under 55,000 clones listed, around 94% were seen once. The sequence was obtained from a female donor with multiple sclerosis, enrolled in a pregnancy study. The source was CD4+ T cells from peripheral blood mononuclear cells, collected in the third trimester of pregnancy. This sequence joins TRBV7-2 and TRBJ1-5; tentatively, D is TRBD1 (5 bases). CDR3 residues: CASSRTQGQPQHF. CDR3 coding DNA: TGTGCCAGCAGCCGGACCCAGGGCCAGCCCCAGCATTTT.